This TCR beta chain was recorded in a study of CD8 T cells in ankylosing spondylitis. Overall study findings and caveats: The study identified a TCR beta motif of about eight highly homologous variants that appeared characteristic of ankylosing spondylitis blood. As reported, disease-linked clones showed significant enrichment in matched ankylosing spondylitis synovial fluid.

Regarding this clonotype: As yet, its antigen is unknown.

This CDR3 comprises 14 residues. Trimming stripped 1 base from V and 10 bases from J, with 19 bases between. Germline values: CDR1 SQVTM, CDR2 ANQGSEA. One entry per CDR3 protein, called by TCRdb with MiXCR from the 5' RACE reads. The sample lists about 360,000 distinct CDR3 sequences, 20% to 25% occurring once. What was sequenced was blood, either unsorted or a sorted T cell fraction (not recorded which). V usage is TRBV29-1 and J usage is TRBJ1-1; maybe TRBD1 (6 bases). The origin of this receptor is a male donor with ankylosing spondylitis or in good health (not recorded which). The DNA of the CDR3 is TGCAGCGTTGAAGGGGGGCAGGAAGGCGCGGTAGCTTTCTTT. This translates into CSVEGGQEGAVAFF.